The source of this T cell receptor (beta chain) is a study of CD8+ T cells in alopecia areata. As for treatment: oral pan-JAK inhibitor, 5-10 mg twice daily. cDNA prepared by RNA extraction and subsequent reverse transcription served as the template for sequencing. Assay used: immunoSEQ multiplex PCR; TCRdb lists only in-frame clones, some missing. The data contain approximately 110,000 clones, roughly 50% of them singletons. Germline V gene data show CDR1 as SGHDT and CDR2 as YYEEEE. The CDR3 is 15 amino acids. V lost 0 bases, J lost 4 bases, and 5 bases stayed unmatched. The origin of this receptor is a human donor with alopecia areata. This chain uses TRBV5-6 with TRBJ2-7; 9 nucleotides match TRBD1. The source material was CD8+ T cells sorted from blood, sampled at week 24, from a patient treated with tofacitinib. DNA for the CDR3: TGTGCCAGCAGCTTGGTGGGACAGGGAGTATACGAGCAGTACTTC. It specifies CASSLVGQGVYEQYF.